Listed here are 31 T cell receptor beta chains from one sample, sequenced in a study of blood T cell repertoires in COVID-19. Repertoires were generated with immunoSEQ multiplex PCR, while TCRdb's copy carries only in-frame clones and drops some. The sample holds about 300,000 clones, approximately 84% seen once. The specimen sequenced was PBMCs or T cells enriched from blood (not recorded which). The receptor source for this set is a woman between 18 and 29 years old who had recovered from COVID-19.

The chain combines TRBV21-1 with TRBJ1-2. TRBV21-1 is termed a pseudogene. This CDR3 is 13 amino acids long. CDR3 sequence reads: CASSKNWNYGYTF. CDR3 sequence (DNA): TGTGCCAGCAGCAAAAACTGGAACTATGGCTACACCTTC.

A single count supports this clone. Written as DNA, the CDR3 is TGTGCCAGCAGTTCCGGGACTGCGAATTCACCCCTCCACTTT. Translation: CASSSGTANSPLHF. V usage is TRBV27 and J usage is TRBJ1-6; the D gene is possibly TRBD1 (5 bases). Trimming cost V 4 bases and J 7 bases, with 11 bases left between them. Germline V gives CDR1 MNHEY, CDR2 SMNVEV (reference sequence). This CDR3 comprises 14 residues.

This sequence joins TRBV5-1 and TRBJ1-4; possible D gene TRBD1, 6 bases. CDR1 and CDR2 (germline): SGHRS, YFSETQ. This CDR3 region has 17 residues. Trimming stripped 0 bases from V and 0 bases from J, with 12 bases between. The CDR3 here is CASSLARGSSTNEKLFF. The CDR3 nucleotides are TGCGCCAGCAGCTTGGCCAGGGGTTCCTCAACTAATGAAAAACTGTTTTTT.

This rearrangement joins TRBV6-5 to TRBJ2-1, with a tentative D call TRBD1 (6 bases). Germline V gene lookup returns CDR1 MNHEY and CDR2 SVGAGI. The V end lost 2 bases, the J end lost 9 bases, and 11 bases lay between the germline ends. The CDR3 runs to 13 residues. The CDR3 loop is CASSYLTGSEQFF. The CDR3 region has the DNA TGTGCCAGCAGTTACCTAACAGGGTCTGAGCAGTTCTTC.

The chain carries TRBV5-1 and TRBJ1-4; TRBD1 is a possible D gene (6 bases). The V and J ends lost 4 bases and 6 bases respectively, with 19 bases between them. In germline, CDR1 is SGHRS, CDR2 YFSETQ. The CDR3 runs to 16 residues. DNA for the CDR3: TGCGCCAGCAGCAGGGGGTCTGGATTCGAGGATGAAAAACTGTTTTTT. This gives the protein CASSRGSGFEDEKLFF. The whole variable domain, remainder taken from reference TRBV5-1 and TRBJ1-4, is KAGVTQTPRYLIKTRGQQVTLSCSPISGHRSVSWYQQTPGQGLQFLFEYFSETQRNKGNFPGRFSGRQFSNSRSEMNVSTLELGDSALYLCASSRGSGFEDEKLFFGSGTQLSVL.

This chain joins TRBV5-1 and TRBJ1-4; 9 bases agree with TRBD1. V was clipped by 4 bases and J by 3 bases; unmatched bases: 7. Germline V gene data show CDR1 as SGHRS and CDR2 as YFSETQ. This CDR3 comprises 16 residues. The CDR3 region is CASSPEGQGANEKLFF. Written as DNA, the CDR3 is TGCGCCAGCAGCCCCGAGGGACAGGGCGCTAATGAAAAACTGTTTTTT.

The chain couples TRBV2 to TRBJ2-3, with a weak D call TRBD1 (5 bases). Trimming stripped 7 bases from V and 6 bases from J, with 11 bases between. The CDR3 contains 12 residues. The germline CDR1 and CDR2 sequences are SNHLY and FYNNEI. CDR3 loop: CASTGAPDTQYF. CDR3 bases: TGTGCCAGCACTGGGGCCCCGGATACGCAGTATTTT.

V is TRBV5-1 and J is TRBJ2-1; D perhaps matches TRBD2 (5 bases). Germline V gene sequence: CDR1 SGHRS, CDR2 YFSETQ. This CDR3 contains 15 residues. V dropped 0 bases and J dropped 0 bases, with 7 bases sitting between them. The CDR3 here is CASSLEGSSYNEQFF. The CDR3 nucleotides read TGCGCCAGCAGCTTGGAAGGGAGCTCCTACAATGAGCAGTTCTTC.

The chain recombines TRBV5-1 with TRBJ2-7, with 7 bases that match TRBD1. The CDR3 covers 14 residues. CDR1 and CDR2 (germline): SGHRS, YFSETQ. V shed 4 bases, J shed 2 bases, and the junction held 6 bases outside the gene matches. CDR3 bases: TGCGCCAGCAGCCACACCGGGACAGCCTACGAGCAGTACTTC. Protein: CASSHTGTAYEQYF.

In its sample, this clone was seen once. CDR3 region: CASSPDSGTEAFF. In DNA, the CDR3 is TGTGCCAGCTCACCAGACAGTGGGACTGAAGCTTTCTTT. This rearrangement joins TRBV18 to TRBJ1-1; D is possibly TRBD1 (5 bases). Looked up from germline, CDR1 is KGHSH and CDR2 is LQKENI. There are 13 residues in the CDR3. V dropped 2 bases and J dropped 5 bases, with 9 bases sitting between them. Full variable domain (rest looked up from reference TRBV18 and TRBJ1-1): NAGVMQNPRHLVRRRGQEARLRCSPMKGHSHVYWYRQLPEEGLKFMVYLQKENIIDESGMPKERFSAEFPKEGPSILRIQQVVRGDSAAYFCASSPDSGTEAFFGQGTRLTVV.

The rearrangement links TRBV12-3 or TRBV12-4 to TRBJ1-4; D gene ambiguous. The V end lost 3 bases, the J end lost 7 bases, and 9 bases lay between the germline ends. There are 13 residues in the CDR3. As DNA, the CDR3 is TGTGCCAGCAGTTTTGCCGGAGCTGAAAAACTGTTTTTT. Translation: CASSFAGAEKLFF.

This clone was observed a handful of times. The CDR3 protein is CASSEYRGDNSPLHF. CDR3 bases: TGTGCCAGCAGTGAATACAGGGGTGATAATTCACCCCTCCACTTT. The rearrangement links TRBV25-1 to TRBJ1-6; possible D gene TRBD1, 6 bases. Germline lookup yields CDR1 MGHDK and CDR2 SYGVNS. This CDR3 region has 15 residues. V gave up 0 bases and J gave up 5 bases, with 8 bases separating them.

The chain combines TRBV30 with TRBJ2-5; tentative D call: TRBD1 (5 bases). V shed 3 bases and J shed 5 bases, with 13 bases lying between them. Germline CDR1 is GTSNPN and CDR2 is SVGIG (reference sequence). The CDR3 is 13 amino acids. The CDR3 DNA reads TGTGCCTGGAGCTTGGTTGGGGCTGAGACCCAGTACTTC. Its protein product is CAWSLVGAETQYF.

The chain uses TRBV2 and TRBJ1-3; D ambiguous. The CDR3 sequence is 12 residues long. Germline CDR1 reads SNHLY; CDR2 reads FYNNEI. Trimming removed 8 bases at V and 7 bases at J, with 12 bases between. CDR3 residues: CASLLHGNTIYF. The CDR3 DNA follows: TGTGCCAGCTTGTTACACGGGAACACCATATATTTT.

The chain couples TRBV5-6 to TRBJ2-3; 12 nucleotides agree with TRBD2. V was pared by 6 bases and J by 6 bases, with 8 bases of the junction left unmatched. This CDR3 is built from 15 residues. Germline CDR1 SGHDT, CDR2 YYEEEE. In nucleotides, the CDR3 is TGTGCCAGCACTGAACTAGCGGGAGGAGGTGATACGCAGTATTTT. Its protein is CASTELAGGGDTQYF.

The rearrangement joins TRBV7-3 to TRBJ1-1; D might be TRBD1 (5 bases). The CDR3 loop spans 13 amino acids. V lost 5 bases to trimming and J lost 1 base, with 8 bases between them. CDR1 is SGHTA and CDR2 is FQGTGA in the germline V gene. In DNA, the CDR3 is TGTGCCAGCAGCCCCGGACAGAACACTGAAGCTTTCTTT. Its translation: CASSPGQNTEAFF.

The chain uses TRBV28 and TRBJ2-3; 10 bases fit TRBD1. The CDR3 runs to 15 residues. CDR1 is MDHEN and CDR2 is SYDVKM in the germline V gene. V gave up 5 bases and J gave up 2 bases; unmatched junction bases: 4. The CDR3 sequence: CASSRGQGYTDTQYF. Written as DNA, the CDR3 is TGTGCCAGCAGTCGGGGACAGGGGTACACAGATACGCAGTATTTT.

V usage is TRBV4-1 and J usage is TRBJ2-1, with TRBD2 matching over 7 bases. This CDR3 contains 16 residues. Germline V gene data show CDR1 as MGHRA and CDR2 as YSYEKL. V was pared by 1 base and J by 6 bases, with 9 bases of the junction left unmatched. This CDR3 reads CASSQGWRELGNEQFF. The DNA for the CDR3 is TGCGCCAGCAGCCAAGGTTGGCGGGAGCTGGGCAATGAGCAGTTCTTC.

In its sample, this clone was seen a few times. The chain employs TRBV11-2 and TRBJ1-2; D is unresolved. Trimming cost V 1 base and J 4 bases, with 13 bases left between them. This CDR3 comprises 15 residues. The germline V gene has CDR1 SGHAT and CDR2 FQNNGV. DNA for the CDR3: TGTGCCAGCAGCTTAGTGCTCGGCGGAACCTATGGCTACACCTTC. The encoded protein is CASSLVLGGTYGYTF.

The chain carries TRBV28 and TRBJ2-1; D is unclear. From germline, CDR1 is MDHEN and CDR2 SYDVKM. CDR3 length: 14 residues. Trimming left V 6 bases short and J 7 bases short, with 16 bases between. As DNA, the CDR3 is TGTGCCAGCAGGGCGAGCGAGCTAATAAATGAGCAGTTCTTC. Translation gives CASRASELINEQFF.

V and J are TRBV12-3 or TRBV12-4 and TRBJ2-7, with D perhaps matching TRBD2 (5 bases). The CDR3 is 11 residues long. V lost 8 bases and J 10 bases, leaving 15 bases between the germline ends. The CDR3 protein is CASSFEGLQYF. In nucleotides, the CDR3 is TGTGCCAGCTCTTTTGAGGGCTTACAGTACTTC.

The rearrangement links TRBV4-2 to TRBJ2-3, with 13 bases matching TRBD2. CDR1 LGHNA and CDR2 YNFKEQ come from the germline V gene. V was pared by 2 bases and J by 4 bases, with 12 bases of the junction left unmatched. The CDR3 extends over 19 amino acids. CDR3 in amino acids: CASSQRPPRTSGSSDTQYF. The CDR3 nucleotides read TGTGCCAGCAGCCAACGGCCGCCCCGGACTAGCGGGAGTTCAGATACGCAGTATTTT.

The genes are TRBV2 and TRBJ2-7; TRBD1 might be the D (5 bases). This CDR3 is built from 14 residues. V was pared by 4 bases and J by 3 bases, with 13 bases between. Germline V gene sequence: CDR1 SNHLY, CDR2 FYNNEI. This chain's CDR3 is CASSGKGIGYEQYF. The CDR3 DNA is TGTGCCAGCAGTGGGAAGGGGATCGGCTACGAGCAGTACTTC.

The gene calls are TRBV21-1 and TRBJ1-2; TRBD1 is taken as the D call from the table, unchecked against the DNA. TRBV21-1 is a pseudogene segment. The CDR3 sequence is 14 residues long. The CDR3 reads CASSPDRASYGYTF. The CDR3 nucleotides read TGTGCCAGCAGCCCGGACAGGGCAAGCTATGGCTACACCTTC.

The CDR3 sequence is CATRSGYNTEAFF. For the CDR3, the DNA is TGTGCCACCCGTTCGGGATACAACACTGAAGCTTTCTTT. The chain couples TRBV24-1 to TRBJ1-1; D is unclear. V shed 9 bases and J shed 2 bases, with 12 bases lying between them. This CDR3 contains 13 residues. Germline loops: CDR1 KGHDR, CDR2 SFDVKD.

The chain combines TRBV9 with TRBJ1-1; a weak D match, TRBD1 (5 bases). The CDR3 length is 17 residues. V lost 0 bases and J lost 0, with 15 bases in between. Germline CDR1 SGDLS, CDR2 YYNGEE. CDR3 protein: CASSVGAGSVMNTEAFF. CDR3 nucleotide sequence: TGTGCCAGCAGCGTAGGCGCAGGGTCGGTTATGAACACTGAAGCTTTCTTT.

The chain combines TRBV12-3 or TRBV12-4 with TRBJ2-1, with D perhaps TRBD2 (5 bases). With 1 base removed from V and 11 bases from J, the gap between germline ends came to 12 bases. The CDR3 contains 13 residues. The CDR3 is CASSLEERGKQFF. As DNA, the CDR3 is TGTGCCAGCAGTTTAGAGGAACGGGGAAAGCAGTTCTTC.

This clone was counted only a few times. The rearrangement uses TRBV18 and TRBJ2-7; D may be TRBD2 (5 bases). Germline V gives CDR1 KGHSH, CDR2 LQKENI. Trimming took 6 bases from V and 3 from J, leaving 18 bases between them. The CDR3 has 15 amino acids. In DNA, the CDR3 is TGTGCCAGCTCCCCGGGGTTAGCCGAGTTCTACGAGCAGTACTTC. Its protein product is CASSPGLAEFYEQYF.

This clone was found once. This sequence joins TRBV27 and TRBJ2-3; 7 bases line up with TRBD1. This CDR3 contains 19 residues. V was clipped by 5 bases and J by 1 base; unmatched bases: 18. Germline V gives CDR1 MNHEY, CDR2 SMNVEV (reference sequence). CDR3 sequence (DNA): TGTGCCAGCAGTAGGGACAGATCAAGGGCGAATTTTCGCACAGATACGCAGTATTTT. Protein sequence: CASSRDRSRANFRTDTQYF.

The rearrangement uses TRBV11-2 and TRBJ1-1; D is unresolved. The V end was cut by 5 bases, the J end by 6 bases, with 13 bases between. The CDR3 length is 13 residues. Germline CDR1 and CDR2: SGHAT and FQNNGV. The CDR3 DNA is TGTGCCAGCAGCCGACCCAGCGGCCCTGAAGCTTTCTTT. Translating gives CASSRPSGPEAFF.

The chain has TRBV7-3 and TRBJ2-7; a possible D gene is TRBD2 (6 bases). The CDR3 is 14 amino acids. The ends were cut back, 4 bases at V and 4 bases at J, with 14 bases in the middle. The germline gives CDR1 SGHTA, CDR2 FQGTGA. For the CDR3, the DNA is TGTGCCAGCAGCTCCGGAGGGCCCACTTACGAGCAGTACTTC. This translates into CASSSGGPTYEQYF.